This TCR beta chain was sequenced during a study of PD-1 blockade in classical Hodgkin lymphoma. To note about this clone: What it binds is unknown.

Trimming left V 6 bases short and J 4 bases short, with 15 bases between. The CDR3 extends over 15 amino acids. The germline V gene encodes CDR1 LNHDA and CDR2 SQIVND (reference sequence). Described time point: cycle 4 day 1 (C4D1), after more than five weeks of nivolumab. Relapse was seen in all patients after autologous stem cell transplantation, and brentuximab vedotin exposure was variable. Magnetic negative selection was used to purify CD4+ T cells from thawed PBMCs. Regarding the study as a whole: Before treatment, complete responders showed about the same diversity as newly diagnosed patients.

TCRdb's copy holds only in-frame clones and misses some; the assay was immunoSEQ multiplex PCR. The sample has around 9,600 clones, around 79% seen once; the top ten hold over 4.5%. This receptor was taken from a human donor with classical Hodgkin lymphoma. The sequences come from CD4+ T cells from blood, collected before the fourth cycle of nivolumab. The rearrangement links TRBV19 to TRBJ2-2; D could derive from TRBD1 or TRBD2 (6 bases each). The CDR3 sequence: CASSAPQGGTGELFF. Here the CDR3 DNA reads TGTGCCAGTAGCGCCCCACAGGGAGGCACCGGGGAGCTGTTTTTT.